What follows are 29 T cell receptor beta chains derived from one specimen sequenced in a study of OX40 agonist ivuxolimab in advanced cancers. Receptor amplification or capture employed the immunoSEQ multiplex PCR assay. TCRdb took over this immuneACCESS table, retaining in-frame rearrangements with V and J assigned. Such tables are incomplete; in checked studies, under half of the missing clones stem from an unresolved V gene, and the remainder is unexplained. The sample profile shows approximately 77,000 clones; 75% to 90% of them were found once. The ten largest clonotypes hold 2% to 2.5% of the sample. The sequencing used CD4+ or CD8+ T cells sorted from blood, collected in a trial of the OX40 agonist ivuxolimab. These receptor sequences come from an adult with an advanced solid tumor such as melanoma, head and neck, liver or kidney cancer.

The rearrangement links TRBV18 to TRBJ2-2, with D hard to call. Germline-derived CDR1 and CDR2 are KGHSH and LQKENI. This CDR3 region has 15 residues. The ends were cut back, 3 bases at V and 5 bases at J, with 13 bases in the middle. The CDR3 nucleotides are TGTGCCAGCTCACCTAACCAGGCCTCAACCGGGGAGCTGTTTTTT. Its translation is CASSPNQASTGELFF.

This clone was seen a few times. The V gene is TRBV2, the J gene TRBJ1-1; possible D gene TRBD1, 5 bases. This CDR3 comprises 11 residues. V was clipped by 8 bases and J by 6 bases, with 10 bases between them. Per germline, CDR1 SNHLY and CDR2 FYNNEI. CDR3 nucleotides: TGTGCCAGCTCAGTGACAGCTGAAGCTTTCTTT. It is translated as CASSVTAEAFF. Combining the CDR3 with reference TRBV2 and TRBJ1-1 gives the whole variable domain EPEVTQTPSHQVTQMGQEVILRCVPISNHLYFYWYRQILGQKVEFLVSFYNNEISEKSEIFDDQFSVERPDGSNFTLKIRSTKLEDSAMYFCASSVTAEAFFGQGTRLTVV.

The chain joins TRBV7-6 to TRBJ1-1; no firm D call. CDR1 and CDR2 from the germline V gene are SGHVS and FNYEAQ. The CDR3 is 14 residues long. V lost 2 bases to trimming and J lost 5 bases, with 12 bases between them. CDR3 coding DNA: TGTGCCAGCAGCTTACGATCGCAGTCAACTGAAGCTTTCTTT. This codes for CASSLRSQSTEAFF.

This chain joins TRBV7-2 and TRBJ1-5; no definite D call. Trimming stripped 0 bases from V and 7 bases from J, with 7 bases between. The germline gives CDR1 SGHTA, CDR2 FQGNSA. CDR3 length: 13 residues. The CDR3 here is CASSLAPEQPQHF. The CDR3 nucleotides read TGTGCCAGCAGCTTAGCGCCAGAACAGCCCCAGCATTTT.

V usage is TRBV6-1 and J usage is TRBJ2-2; the D is unclear. V lost 6 bases, J lost 0 bases, and 8 bases lay in between. This CDR3 is built from 14 residues. The V gene's germline CDR1 is MNHNS and CDR2 SASEGT. CDR3 nucleotides: TGTGCCAGCAGGTTAGGGCCGAACACCGGGGAGCTGTTTTTT. It is translated as CASRLGPNTGELFF.

The chain recombines TRBV2 with TRBJ2-6, with D hard to call. V lost 7 bases, J lost 2 bases, and 6 bases lay in between. In germline, CDR1 is SNHLY, CDR2 FYNNEI. CDR3 length: 13 amino acids. The CDR3 loop is CASKWPGANVLTF. For the CDR3, the DNA is TGTGCCAGCAAATGGCCTGGGGCCAACGTCCTGACTTTC. Looking up the rest from reference TRBV2 and TRBJ2-6 gives the full variable domain: EPEVTQTPSHQVTQMGQEVILRCVPISNHLYFYWYRQILGQKVEFLVSFYNNEISEKSEIFDDQFSVERPDGSNFTLKIRSTKLEDSAMYFCASKWPGANVLTFGAGSRLTVL.

V and J are TRBV6-1 and TRBJ1-5; tentative D call: TRBD1 (5 bases). V was pared by 7 bases and J by 3 bases, with 10 bases between. Looked up from germline, CDR1 is MNHNS and CDR2 is SASEGT. The CDR3 totals 13 residues. CDR3 region: CASNRQPNQPQHF. CDR3 sequence (DNA): TGTGCCAGCAATAGACAGCCCAATCAGCCCCAGCATTTT.

The CDR3 DNA reads TGCGCCAGCAGTGTTACTAGCGGGGGGCCTCAAGAGACCCAGTACTTC. Translation: CASSVTSGGPQETQYF. V usage is TRBV10-2 and J usage is TRBJ2-5; TRBD2 aligns across 12 bases. Trimming at V came to 4 bases and at J to 2 bases, leaving 5 bases not matched to a gene. This CDR3 contains 16 residues. Germline loops: CDR1 WSHSY, CDR2 SAAADI.

A single count supports this clone. The gene calls are TRBV28 and TRBJ2-1; a possible D gene is TRBD2 (7 bases). The V end was cut by 2 bases, the J end by 4 bases, with 18 bases between. This CDR3 spans 17 amino acids. Germline V gene data show CDR1 as MDHEN and CDR2 as SYDVKM. CDR3 bases: TGTGCCAGCAGTTTAACCCCCCCTAGGGGGGGTTACAATGAGCAGTTCTTC. The encoded protein is CASSLTPPRGGYNEQFF.

The chain joins TRBV18 to TRBJ2-7; 9 nucleotides line up with TRBD2. J was trimmed by 0 bases and V by 2 bases; bases with no gene match: 8. This CDR3 is 17 amino acids long. The germline V gene encodes CDR1 KGHSH and CDR2 LQKENI. In nucleotides, the CDR3 is TGTGCCAGCTCACCAATTGCGGCGGGGGGGAGCTCCTACGAGCAGTACTTC. Its protein is CASSPIAAGGSSYEQYF.

The CDR3 sequence: CASSATSGRTNEQFF. The CDR3 coding sequence is TGTGCCAGCAGCGCAACTAGCGGGAGGACGAATGAGCAGTTCTTC. The chain couples TRBV6-4 to TRBJ2-1; 12 bases fit TRBD2. From germline, CDR1 is MRHNA and CDR2 SNTAGT. V lost 6 bases, J lost 7 bases, and 7 bases stayed unmatched. This CDR3 comprises 15 residues.

A note on this clone: The junction differs from germline at one of its ends, possibly a read error. The V call is TRBV28, the J call TRBJ1-2, with D perhaps TRBD1 (6 bases). The CDR3 is 16 residues long. CDR1 and CDR2 (germline): MDHEN, SYDVKM. For the CDR3, the DNA is TGTGCCAGCAATTTAGCCAGGGGAAATGCTAACTATGGCTACACCTTC. Encoded protein: CASNLARGNANYGYTF.

This clone was seen a few times. This chain joins TRBV9 and TRBJ1-5; D might be TRBD1 (6 bases). The CDR3 loop spans 13 amino acids. Germline CDR1 is SGDLS and CDR2 is YYNGEE. V dropped 3 bases and J dropped 4 bases, with 8 bases sitting between them. The CDR3 region has the DNA TGTGCCAGCAGCGCAGGGGTTAATCAGCCCCAGCATTTT. Residues: CASSAGVNQPQHF.

The rearrangement joins TRBV6-6 to TRBJ2-7, with a possible D match to TRBD2 (6 bases). Germline values: CDR1 MNHNY, CDR2 SVGAGI (reference sequence). This CDR3 region has 13 residues. V gave up 2 bases and J gave up 6 bases, with 11 bases separating them. CDR3 sequence reads: CASSYTTSFEQYF. Here the CDR3 DNA reads TGTGCCAGCAGTTACACTACTAGCTTCGAGCAGTACTTC.

V and J are TRBV28 and TRBJ1-5, with TRBD1 as a possible D gene (5 bases). Trimming pared 2 bases from V and 3 bases from J, leaving 11 bases between. There are 15 residues in the CDR3. Germline loops: CDR1 MDHEN, CDR2 SYDVKM. In DNA form, the CDR3 reads TGTGCCAGCAGTTTAAACAGGCGCTTCAATCAGCCCCAGCATTTT. Protein sequence: CASSLNRRFNQPQHF.

The rearrangement uses TRBV7-2 and TRBJ1-6, with 8 bases fitting TRBD1. CDR3 length equals 14 residues. Germline CDR1 SGHTA, CDR2 FQGNSA. J was trimmed by 7 bases and V by 6 bases; bases with no gene match: 5. CDR3 in amino acids: CASSPTGVNSPLHF. As DNA, the CDR3 is TGTGCCAGCAGTCCGACAGGGGTCAATTCACCCCTCCACTTT.

This chain joins TRBV5-1 and TRBJ1-1, with 8 bases aligning to TRBD1. V gave up 0 bases and J gave up 5 bases; unmatched junction bases: 9. Germline V gene data show CDR1 as SGHRS and CDR2 as YFSETQ. The CDR3 loop spans 16 amino acids. The CDR3 DNA is TGCGCCAGCAGCTTGGTACAGGGGGTCGGGTGGACTGAAGCTTTCTTT. It translates to CASSLVQGVGWTEAFF.

This rearrangement joins TRBV6-6 to TRBJ2-7, with 12 bases that match TRBD1. The V segment lost 5 bases and the J segment 5 bases; nucleotides outside the gene matches: 7. This CDR3 contains 15 residues. The V gene's germline CDR1 is MNHNY and CDR2 SVGAGI (reference sequence). The CDR3 nucleotides are TGTGCCAGCAGTGGGCCAGGGACAGGGGGCGACGAGCAGTACTTC. Amino acid sequence: CASSGPGTGGDEQYF.

V and J are TRBV6-4 and TRBJ2-3; either TRBD1 or TRBD2 may fit D (5 bases each). Per germline, CDR1 MRHNA and CDR2 SNTAGT. This CDR3 has 13 amino acids. V lost 0 bases, J lost 5 bases, and 6 bases lay in between. DNA for the CDR3: TGTGCCAGCAGTGACTCGGGGGTAGATACGCAGTATTTT. Protein product: CASSDSGVDTQYF.

The J gene is TRBJ2-6, the V gene TRBV28; 7 bases map to TRBD1. CDR1 is MDHEN, CDR2 SYDVKM, per germline. The CDR3 runs 16 residues. The V gene end was trimmed by 7 bases and the J gene end by 0 bases; junction bases not matched to a gene: 6. The DNA of the CDR3 is TGTGCCAGCACCCTCGGACAGGTCTCTGGGGCCAACGTCCTGACTTTC. Its translation is CASTLGQVSGANVLTF.

This chain joins TRBV28 and TRBJ2-4; D is possibly TRBD2 (5 bases). This CDR3 is built from 13 residues. The germline gives CDR1 MDHEN, CDR2 SYDVKM. With 10 bases removed from V and 6 bases from J, the gap between germline ends came to 16 bases. The CDR3 nucleotides are TGTGCCACCACTAGGATGGTGGGAAACATTCAGTACTTC. This translates into CATTRMVGNIQYF.

This clone was counted only a few times. This chain connects TRBV5-1 to TRBJ1-2; D uncertain. CDR1 is SGHRS, CDR2 YFSETQ, per germline. V shed 0 bases and J shed 0 bases, with 6 bases lying between them. CDR3 length: 14 amino acids. The CDR3 bases are TGCGCCAGCAGCTTGGAGAGGGCTAACTATGGCTACACCTTC. This codes for CASSLERANYGYTF.

The chain links TRBV6-5 to TRBJ1-2, with D possibly being TRBD1 (5 bases). Trimming cost V 6 bases and J 2 bases, with 10 bases left between them. This CDR3 comprises 13 residues. Germline CDR1 and CDR2: MNHEY and SVGAGI. The CDR3 region has the DNA TGTGCCAGCAGGGGACGGATCAACTATGGCTACACCTTC. This encodes CASRGRINYGYTF.

This rearrangement joins TRBV7-2 to TRBJ1-1; tentative D call: TRBD1 (6 bases). CDR1 SGHTA and CDR2 FQGNSA come from the germline V gene. The CDR3 extends over 15 amino acids. The V end was cut by 2 bases, the J end by 4 bases, with 14 bases between. In nucleotides, the CDR3 is TGTGCCAGCAGCTTATGGGGCAGGGGTTTCACTGAAGCTTTCTTT. Protein sequence: CASSLWGRGFTEAFF.

The rearrangement joins TRBV28 to TRBJ1-4, with no clear D. CDR3 length: 13 residues. CDR1 and CDR2 (germline): MDHEN, SYDVKM. V was shortened by 10 bases and J by 9 bases, with 18 bases between the two germline ends. CDR3 loop: CAIPGYGRQKLFF. CDR3 nucleotides: TGTGCCATTCCGGGGTACGGGCGTCAAAAACTGTTTTTT.

The chain is built from TRBV5-8 and TRBJ1-2; D gene unclear. Germline V gene lookup returns CDR1 SGHTS and CDR2 YDEGEE. The V gene lost 3 bases and the J gene lost 3 bases, with 15 bases spanning the gap. CDR3 size: 15 residues. CDR3 residues: CASSSYTGIDYGYTF. The CDR3 nucleotides are TGTGCCAGCAGCTCTTATACCGGGATAGACTATGGCTACACCTTC.

The chain couples TRBV7-2 to TRBJ1-2; perhaps TRBD1 as D (5 bases). Germline assignment: CDR1 SGHTA and CDR2 FQGNSA. This CDR3 is built from 13 residues. V was pared by 5 bases and J by 8 bases, with 15 bases between. CDR3 residues: CASSPAGAKGYTF. CDR3 in DNA: TGTGCCAGCAGCCCGGCCGGGGCGAAGGGCTACACCTTC.

This rearrangement joins TRBV2 to TRBJ2-3; D is possibly TRBD1 (5 bases). Deletions cut 7 bases from V and 6 bases from J, with 29 bases between. CDR1 SNHLY and CDR2 FYNNEI come from the germline V gene. The CDR3 has 18 amino acids. CDR3 sequence: CASTPKAAHGQRADTQYF. CDR3 nucleotides: TGTGCCAGCACCCCTAAGGCGGCTCACGGACAAAGGGCGGATACGCAGTATTTT.

The V call is TRBV29-1, the J call TRBJ2-7; D might be TRBD2 (6 bases). Germline CDR1 and CDR2: SQVTM and ANQGSEA. Trimming cost V 4 bases and J 1 base, with 8 bases left between them. This CDR3 has 12 amino acids. The CDR3 bases are TGCAGCGTTGGACTAGGGTCCTACGAGCAGTACTTC. It translates to CSVGLGSYEQYF.